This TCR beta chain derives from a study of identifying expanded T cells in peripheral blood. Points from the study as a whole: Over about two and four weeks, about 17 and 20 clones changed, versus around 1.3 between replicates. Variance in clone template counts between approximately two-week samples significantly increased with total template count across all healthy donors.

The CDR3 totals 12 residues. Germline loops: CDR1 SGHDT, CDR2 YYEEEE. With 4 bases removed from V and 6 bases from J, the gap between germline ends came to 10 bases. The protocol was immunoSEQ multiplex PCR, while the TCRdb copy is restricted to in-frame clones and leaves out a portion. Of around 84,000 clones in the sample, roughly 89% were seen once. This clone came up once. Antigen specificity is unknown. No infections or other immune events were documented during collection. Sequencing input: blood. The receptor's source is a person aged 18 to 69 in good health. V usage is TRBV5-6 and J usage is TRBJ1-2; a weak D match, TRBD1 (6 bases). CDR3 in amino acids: CASSLNRDGYTF. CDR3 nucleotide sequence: TGTGCCAGCAGCCTGAACAGGGATGGCTACACCTTC.